One and the same sample provided the 17 T cell receptor beta chains below, sequenced in a study of OX40 agonist ivuxolimab in advanced cancers. Data came from immunoSEQ multiplex PCR; TCRdb stores just in-frame clones and leaves some out. The sample lists 21,000 or so clones, roughly 80% occurring once. The material was CD4+ or CD8+ T cells sorted from blood, obtained in a trial of the OX40 agonist ivuxolimab. The origin of the receptors is an adult with an advanced solid tumor such as melanoma, head and neck, liver or kidney cancer.

The V call is TRBV21-1, the J call TRBJ1-1. TRBV21-1 is annotated as a pseudogene. The CDR3 extends over 14 amino acids. CDR3 residues: CASSNGGRNTEAFF. For the CDR3, the DNA is TGTGCCAGCAGCAATGGGGGGCGGAACACTGAAGCTTTCTTT.

This chain connects TRBV2 to TRBJ2-3, with TRBD2 identical over 7 bases. Germline CDR1 and CDR2: SNHLY and FYNNEI. V lost 3 bases and J lost 0; bases outside the gene matches: 3. The CDR3 loop spans 15 amino acids. The CDR3 protein is CASSEWRGSTDTQYF. The CDR3 DNA sequence: TGTGCCAGCAGTGAGTGGCGGGGGAGCACAGATACGCAGTATTTT.

This clone appeared a single time. The rearrangement links TRBV5-1 to TRBJ2-1, with 7 bases identical to TRBD1. The CDR3 spans 13 residues. Germline CDR1 reads SGHRS; CDR2 reads YFSETQ. V dropped 6 bases and J dropped 4; count of bases not matched to a gene: 4. CDR3 region: CASMSGQYNEQFF. The CDR3 nucleotides read TGCGCCAGCATGTCGGGACAGTACAATGAGCAGTTCTTC. The full variable domain, rest sourced from reference TRBV5-1 and TRBJ2-1, is KAGVTQTPRYLIKTRGQQVTLSCSPISGHRSVSWYQQTPGQGLQFLFEYFSETQRNKGNFPGRFSGRQFSNSRSEMNVSTLELGDSALYLCASMSGQYNEQFFGPGTRLTVL.

This clone was counted between two and nine times. This rearrangement joins TRBV6-6 to TRBJ1-2, with D possibly matching TRBD1 (6 bases). V lost 5 bases to trimming and J lost 5 bases, with 12 bases between them. From germline, CDR1 is MNHNY and CDR2 SVGAGI (reference sequence). The CDR3 sequence is 13 residues long. The CDR3 DNA reads TGTGCCAGCAGTCAGACAGGTTTTTATGGCTACACCTTC. Translating gives CASSQTGFYGYTF.

The CDR3 sequence: CASATSGAIYYGYTF. The CDR3, as DNA: TGTGCCAGTGCCACCTCGGGAGCTATTTACTATGGCTACACCTTC. The chain is built from TRBV19 and TRBJ1-2; D not resolved. The CDR3 spans 15 residues. Germline V lookup: CDR1 LNHDA, CDR2 SQIVND (reference sequence). V lost 8 bases, J lost 3 bases, and 19 bases lay in between.

The V gene is TRBV4-1, the J gene TRBJ2-1, with 8 bases that match TRBD2. The V gene end was trimmed by 3 bases and the J gene end by 6 bases; junction bases not matched to a gene: 1. CDR1 and CDR2 (germline): MGHRA, YSYEKL. The CDR3 sequence is 13 residues long. The CDR3 loop reads CASSHGTSNEQFF. The CDR3 DNA reads as TGCGCCAGCAGCCATGGGACTAGCAATGAGCAGTTCTTC.

The V call is TRBV6-1, the J call TRBJ2-5, with no clear D. CDR1 MNHNS and CDR2 SASEGT come from the germline V gene. The CDR3 length is 14 residues. V lost 5 bases, J lost 0 bases, and 10 bases lay in between. The CDR3 DNA follows: TGTGCCAGCAGTCAAACTCGTTACCAAGAGACCCAGTACTTC. Amino acids: CASSQTRYQETQYF.

J is TRBJ2-2 and V is TRBV27; a weak D match, TRBD1 (6 bases). Germline lookup yields CDR1 MNHEY and CDR2 SMNVEV (reference sequence). The CDR3 spans 16 residues. Trimming pared 5 bases from V and 5 bases from J, leaving 18 bases between. CDR3 sequence reads: CASSKTDRLGTGELFF. The CDR3 nucleotides are TGTGCCAGCAGTAAGACGGACAGACTGGGGACCGGGGAGCTGTTTTTT.

By sample share, this clone is medium-sized (0.01 to 0.1%). The chain combines TRBV30 with TRBJ1-1; D is unclear. Germline V gives CDR1 GTSNPN, CDR2 SVGIG (reference sequence). The CDR3 runs 12 residues. V lost 1 base, J lost 1 base, and 4 bases lay in between. CDR3 residues: CAWSEGNTEAFF. The CDR3 DNA is TGTGCCTGGAGTGAAGGGAACACTGAAGCTTTCTTT.

The chain is built from TRBV7-8 and TRBJ2-1; D is perhaps TRBD2 (6 bases). CDR1 is SGHVS and CDR2 is FQNEAQ in the germline V gene. The V and J ends lost 1 base and 0 bases respectively, with 16 bases between them. The CDR3 consists of 18 residues. The CDR3 coding sequence is TGTGCCAGCAGCTTAGGCCCCGGGACTTTGAGCTCCTACAATGAGCAGTTCTTC. This sequence encodes CASSLGPGTLSSYNEQFF. The full variable domain, in which reference TRBV7-8 and TRBJ2-1 provide the parts outside the CDR3, is GAGVSQSPRYKVAKRGQDVALRCDPISGHVSLFWYQQALGQGPEFLTYFQNEAQLDKSGLPSDRFFAERPEGSVSTLKIQRTQQEDSAVYLCASSLGPGTLSSYNEQFFGPGTRLTVL.

The chain combines TRBV30 with TRBJ2-7; tentatively, D is TRBD1 (6 bases). CDR1 GTSNPN and CDR2 SVGIG come from the germline V gene (reference sequence). The length of the CDR3 is 13 residues. V was clipped by 0 bases and J by 1 base, with 7 bases between them. The CDR3 region has the DNA TGTGCCTGGAGTGTAGACAGGTCCTACGAGCAGTACTTC. Translated, it gives CAWSVDRSYEQYF.

The chain uses TRBV18 and TRBJ2-7; D perhaps matches TRBD1 (6 bases). Trimming took 6 bases from V and 1 from J, leaving 13 bases between them. The CDR3 covers 14 residues. Germline V lookup: CDR1 KGHSH, CDR2 LQKENI. CDR3 region: CASSPTGSSYEQYF. The CDR3 nucleotides are TGTGCCAGCTCCCCTACAGGGTCGTCCTACGAGCAGTACTTC.

V and J are TRBV27 and TRBJ2-3; the match to TRBD2 covers 11 bases. In germline, CDR1 is MNHEY, CDR2 SMNVEV (reference sequence). Trimming cost V 6 bases and J 3 bases; bases outside gene matches: 14. The CDR3 extends over 18 amino acids. Here the CDR3 reads CASSLRLGTSGSTDTQYF. In nucleotides, the CDR3 is TGTGCCAGCAGCCTGCGACTGGGGACTAGCGGTAGTACAGATACGCAGTATTTT.

The J gene is TRBJ2-7, the V gene TRBV7-8; TRBD2 aligns across 11 bases. Germline V gene sequence: CDR1 SGHVS, CDR2 FQNEAQ. The ends lost 5 bases at V and 3 bases at J; junction bases unmatched: 3. The CDR3 sequence is 14 residues long. The CDR3 bases are TGTGCCAGCAGCGGTAGCGGGGGGGACTACGAGCAGTACTTC. Protein product: CASSGSGGDYEQYF.

The rearrangement links TRBV19 to TRBJ2-7; D could derive from TRBD1 or TRBD2 (5 bases each). CDR1 and CDR2 (germline): LNHDA, SQIVND (reference sequence). The CDR3 consists of 13 residues. Trimming shortened V by 3 bases and J by 7 bases, and 13 bases separated the two germline ends. CDR3 region: CASSIGTLREQYF. The CDR3 nucleotides read TGTGCCAGTAGTATCGGGACCTTACGAGAGCAGTACTTC. The variable domain in full, with the rest retrieved from reference TRBV19 and TRBJ2-7, is DGGITQSPKYLFRKEGQNVTLSCEQNLNHDAMYWYRQDPGQGLRLIYYSQIVNDFQKGDIAEGYSVSREKKESFPLTVTSAQKNPTAFYLCASSIGTLREQYFGPGTRLTVT.

V and J are TRBV5-5 and TRBJ2-7; D call uncertain. CDR3 length: 15 amino acids. Per the germline V gene, CDR1 is SGHKS and CDR2 is YYEKEE (reference sequence). Trimming pared 7 bases from V and 3 bases from J, leaving 20 bases between. The CDR3 here is CASPCCSPDHYEQYF. The DNA of the CDR3 is TGTGCCAGCCCCTGCTGTTCCCCCGATCACTACGAGCAGTACTTC.

CDR3 coding DNA: TGCGCCAGTACCGGGACTAGCTTAAATGAGCAGTTCTTC. Protein product: CASTGTSLNEQFF. The gene calls are TRBV5-1 and TRBJ2-1, with 9 bases lining up with TRBD2. Germline CDR1 is SGHRS and CDR2 is YFSETQ. This CDR3 region has 13 residues. Trimming cost V 8 bases and J 7 bases; bases outside gene matches: 7.